This section outlines one T cell receptor (beta chain) sequence together with its context. Specified time point: baseline, week 1 (first vaccination visit). The treatment denotes: pre-vaccination baseline after standard-of-care therapy. TCRdb keeps only in-frame clones here, not all; method: immunoSEQ multiplex PCR. The sample includes about 50,000 clones, more than 80% of them seen just once. This record comes from a study of a mutant IDH1 vaccine in newly diagnosed glioma. This CDR3 region has 14 residues. Germline CDR1 SGHTA, CDR2 FQGNSA. Trimming took 0 bases from V and 9 from J, leaving 12 bases between them.

The chain has TRBV7-2 and TRBJ2-1; perhaps TRBD2 as D (6 bases). This sequence originates from a man between 40 and 49 years old with glioma. The material sequenced was PBMCs, taken from a glioma patient treated with radiotherapy, temozolomide or both. Here the CDR3 reads CASSLAGGGSEQFF. The CDR3 nucleotides are TGTGCCAGCAGCTTAGCGGGAGGTGGGAGTGAGCAGTTCTTC.